A single sample gave rise to the 13 T cell receptor beta chains below, sequenced in a study of patients and donors after allogeneic stem cell transplantation. TCRdb reprocessed the RT-PCR reads with MiXCR, giving one entry per CDR3 protein. This sample has fewer than 200,000 distinct CDR3 sequences; 30% occur once, and the top ten carry 3.2%. The specimen sequenced was blood, either unsorted or a sorted T cell fraction (not recorded which). The receptors here all came from a human donor who was either an allogeneic HSCT recipient or a stem cell or donor lymphocyte infusion donor (not recorded which). It is not recorded whose cells these are; they may come from a transplant donor.

The J gene is TRBJ2-7, the V gene TRBV28; 7 positions agree with TRBD1. The CDR3 runs to 13 residues. The germline gives CDR1 MDHEN, CDR2 SYDVKM. V gave up 6 bases and J gave up 0 bases; unmatched junction bases: 2. CDR3 nucleotides: TGTGCCAGCAGGTCAGGGGGCTCCTACGAGCAGTACTTC. This translates into CASRSGGSYEQYF.

This clonotype was counted at least ten times. V is TRBV29-1 and J is TRBJ1-1; D may be TRBD1 (5 bases). Trimming removed 6 bases from V and 7 bases from J, with 18 bases in between. Per germline, CDR1 SQVTM and CDR2 ANQGSEA. This CDR3 spans 13 amino acids. CDR3 sequence: CSVAWLGPFEAFF. The CDR3 nucleotides read TGCAGCGTCGCTTGGTTGGGACCCTTTGAAGCTTTCTTT.

This clonotype appeared a few times. V gene TRBV6-5 combines with J gene TRBJ1-6; TRBD1 might be the D (6 bases). V was clipped by 4 bases and J by 10 bases, with 14 bases between them. The length of the CDR3 is 14 residues. Germline V CDR1 and CDR2: MNHEY, SVGAGI. CDR3 nucleotides: TGTGCCAGCAGTTCCGGACAGTTAGAATCACCCCTCCACTTT. Its translation: CASSSGQLESPLHF.

The rearrangement joins TRBV9 to TRBJ2-5; 12 positions agree with TRBD2. The CDR3 length is 16 residues. Per the germline V gene, CDR1 is SGDLS and CDR2 is YYNGEE. Trimming cost V 1 base and J 8 bases; bases outside gene matches: 9. The CDR3 sequence is CASSVPTSGSPGTQYF. The CDR3 DNA reads as TGTGCCAGCAGCGTACCGACTAGCGGGAGTCCTGGTACCCAGTACTTC.

The CDR3 region is CASSQGGHLAYEQYF. CDR3 bases: TGCGCCAGCAGCCAAGGGGGACATCTGGCCTACGAGCAGTACTTC. The rearrangement uses TRBV4-1 and TRBJ2-7; possibly TRBD1 for D (6 bases). The CDR3 has 15 residues. Germline V gene lookup returns CDR1 MGHRA and CDR2 YSYEKL. Trimming cost V 1 base and J 2 bases, with 12 bases left between them.

CDR3 region: CASSATGGAGQPQHF. The CDR3 nucleotides are TGTGCCAGCAGCGCCACAGGGGGCGCGGGTCAGCCCCAGCATTTT. The chain employs TRBV7-9 and TRBJ1-5; 9 positions match TRBD1. The ends lost 5 bases at V and 6 bases at J; junction bases unmatched: 8. The CDR3 contains 15 residues. Germline-derived CDR1 and CDR2 are SEHNR and FQNEAQ (reference sequence).

This chain links TRBV29-1 with TRBJ2-2; 8 bases fit TRBD1. CDR1 and CDR2 from the germline V gene are SQVTM and ANQGSEA. The CDR3 spans 13 residues. The V and J ends lost 4 bases and 7 bases, in that order; junction bases with no gene match: 5. The CDR3 bases are TGCAGCGTTGCTCGACAGGGGAACGGGGAGCTGTTTTTT. Amino acids: CSVARQGNGELFF.

The chain joins TRBV12-5 to TRBJ1-1; no firm D call. Trimming removed 1 base at V and 0 bases at J, with 6 bases between. Germline CDR1 is LGHNT and CDR2 is FRNRAP. This CDR3 comprises 14 residues. The CDR3 DNA reads TGTGCTAGTGGTTTGGACAGATTGAACACTGAAGCTTTCTTT. It codes for CASGLDRLNTEAFF.

This chain uses TRBV5-1 with TRBJ2-7; 7 bases map to TRBD1. Germline V CDR1 and CDR2: SGHRS, YFSETQ. Trimming cost V 3 bases and J 6 bases; bases outside gene matches: 6. CDR3 length: 13 residues. This CDR3 reads CASSSLDRAEQYF. Written as DNA, the CDR3 is TGCGCCAGCAGCTCCCTAGACAGGGCCGAGCAGTACTTC.

The rearrangement links TRBV4-3 to TRBJ2-1; the D is unclear. CDR3 length equals 18 residues. Germline V gene sequence: CDR1 LGHNA, CDR2 YSLEER. Between the trimmed V and J ends, which lost 0 bases and 3 bases, there was a span of 18 bases. CDR3 sequence reads: CASSQDPPASTNYNEQFF. The CDR3 DNA reads TGCGCCAGCAGCCAAGATCCCCCCGCGAGCACTAACTACAATGAGCAGTTCTTC.

Here the CDR3 DNA reads TGCGCCAGCAGCCAAGGACCTAGAGGACTAGCAGCCCTTAGGGAGCAGTTCTTC. Translated, it gives CASSQGPRGLAALREQFF. V gene TRBV4-1 combines with J gene TRBJ2-1, with TRBD2 identical over 8 bases. Germline V gene sequence: CDR1 MGHRA, CDR2 YSYEKL. This CDR3 comprises 18 residues. J lost 10 bases, V lost 1 base, and 18 bases had no gene match.

This rearrangement joins TRBV24-1 to TRBJ2-1; D is possibly TRBD1 (6 bases). The CDR3 runs to 12 residues. The germline V gene encodes CDR1 KGHDR and CDR2 SFDVKD. V was pared by 5 bases and J by 9 bases, with 10 bases between. The DNA for the CDR3 is TGTGCCACCAGTGGCAGGGGATTTGAGCAGTTCTTC. It encodes CATSGRGFEQFF.

This clonotype turned up a few times. The chain recombines TRBV27 with TRBJ2-3; D is possibly TRBD1 (5 bases). Germline assignment: CDR1 MNHEY and CDR2 SMNVEV (reference sequence). The CDR3 consists of 14 residues. V lost 5 bases and J lost 3, with 12 bases in between. The CDR3 spells CASSAGQATDTQYF. The CDR3 nucleotides read TGTGCCAGCAGTGCAGGACAAGCTACAGATACGCAGTATTTT.